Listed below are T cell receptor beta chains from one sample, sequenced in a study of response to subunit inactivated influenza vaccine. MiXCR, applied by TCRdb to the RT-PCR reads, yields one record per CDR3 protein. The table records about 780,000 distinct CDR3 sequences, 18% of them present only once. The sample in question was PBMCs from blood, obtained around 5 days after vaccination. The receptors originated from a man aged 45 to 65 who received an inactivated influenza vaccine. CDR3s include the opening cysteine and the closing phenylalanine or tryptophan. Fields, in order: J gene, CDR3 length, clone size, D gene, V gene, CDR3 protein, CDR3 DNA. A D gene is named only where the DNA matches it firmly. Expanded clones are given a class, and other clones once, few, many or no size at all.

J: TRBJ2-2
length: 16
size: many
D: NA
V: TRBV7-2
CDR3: CASSLFGTSNTGELFF
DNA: TGTGCCAGCAGCTTATTCGGGACGTCGAACACCGGGGAGCTGTTTTTT

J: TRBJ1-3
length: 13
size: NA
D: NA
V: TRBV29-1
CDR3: CSVDGEAGNTIYF
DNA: TGCAGCGTTGATGGGGAAGCTGGAAACACCATATATTTT

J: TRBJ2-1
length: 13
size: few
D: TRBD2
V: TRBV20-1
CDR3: CSPQRERDNEQFF
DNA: TGCAGTCCACAGCGGGAGCGAGACAATGAGCAGTTCTTC

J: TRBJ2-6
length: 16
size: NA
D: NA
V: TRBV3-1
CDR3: CASSQTRGAGANVLTF
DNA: TGTGCCAGCAGCCAAACCAGGGGAGCTGGGGCCAACGTCCTGACTTTC

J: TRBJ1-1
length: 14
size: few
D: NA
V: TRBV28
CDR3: CASRKDGPNTEAFF
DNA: TGTGCCAGCAGGAAGGACGGTCCTAACACTGAAGCTTTCTTT

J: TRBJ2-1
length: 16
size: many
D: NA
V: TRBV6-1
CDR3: CASSPTSSEGVNEQFF
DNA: TGTGCCAGCAGTCCTACTAGCTCGGAGGGGGTAAATGAGCAGTTCTTC

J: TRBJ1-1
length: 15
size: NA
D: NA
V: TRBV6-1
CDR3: CASSSHSGGASEAFF
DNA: TGTGCCAGCAGCTCACACTCGGGGGGCGCCTCTGAAGCTTTCTTT

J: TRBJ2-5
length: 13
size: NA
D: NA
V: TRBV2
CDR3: CASEWGRQETQYF
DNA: TGTGCCAGCGAATGGGGCAGACAAGAGACCCAGTACTTC

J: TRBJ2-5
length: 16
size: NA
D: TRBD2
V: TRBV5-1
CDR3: CASSLEASGGKETQYF
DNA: TGCGCCAGCAGCTTGGAGGCTAGCGGGGGAAAAGAGACCCAGTACTTC

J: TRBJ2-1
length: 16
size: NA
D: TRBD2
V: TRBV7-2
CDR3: CASSRGGLAAYNEQFF
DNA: TGTGCCAGCAGCCGGGGGGGGCTAGCGGCCTACAATGAGCAGTTCTTC

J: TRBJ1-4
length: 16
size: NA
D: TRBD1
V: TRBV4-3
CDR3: CASSQEAGGKNEKLFF
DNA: TGCGCCAGCAGCCAGGAAGCAGGGGGGAAGAATGAAAAACTGTTTTTT

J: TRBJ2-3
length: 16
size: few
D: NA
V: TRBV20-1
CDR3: CSARNRLATNTDTQYF
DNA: TGCAGTGCTAGAAACCGGCTAGCGACCAACACAGATACGCAGTATTTT

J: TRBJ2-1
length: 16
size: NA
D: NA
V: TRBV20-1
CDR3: CSARRRGWTNLNEQFF
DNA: TGCAGTGCTAGAAGGCGGGGCTGGACTAACCTCAATGAGCAGTTCTTC

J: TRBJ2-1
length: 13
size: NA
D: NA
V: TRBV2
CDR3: CASRIGTYNEQFF
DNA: TGTGCCAGCAGGATCGGGACTTACAATGAGCAGTTCTTC

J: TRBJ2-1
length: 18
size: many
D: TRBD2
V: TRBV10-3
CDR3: CAISESIISGRGPDEQFF
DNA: TGTGCCATCAGTGAGTCGATCATTAGCGGGAGAGGGCCCGATGAGCAGTTCTTC

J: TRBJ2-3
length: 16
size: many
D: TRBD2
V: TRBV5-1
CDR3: CASSSLAGGQADTQYF
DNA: TGCGCCAGCAGCTCCCTAGCGGGGGGGCAAGCAGATACGCAGTATTTT

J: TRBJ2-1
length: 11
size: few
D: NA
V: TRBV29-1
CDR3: CSVELGNEQFF
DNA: TGCAGCGTTGAATTGGGGAATGAGCAGTTCTTC

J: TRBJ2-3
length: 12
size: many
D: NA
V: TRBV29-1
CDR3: CSVGDRTDTQYF
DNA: TGCAGCGTTGGCGACAGGACAGATACGCAGTATTTT

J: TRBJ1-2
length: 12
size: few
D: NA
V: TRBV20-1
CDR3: CSARLPGYGYTF
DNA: TGCAGTGCTAGGCTTCCGGGCTATGGCTACACCTTC

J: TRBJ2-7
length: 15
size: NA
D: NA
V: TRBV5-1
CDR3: CASSLVGDLSYEQYF
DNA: TGCGCCAGCAGCTTGGTCGGGGACCTCTCCTACGAGCAGTACTTC

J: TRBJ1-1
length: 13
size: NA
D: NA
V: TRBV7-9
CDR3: CASSLAGSAEAFF
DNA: TGTGCCAGCAGCTTAGCGGGCAGCGCTGAAGCTTTCTTT

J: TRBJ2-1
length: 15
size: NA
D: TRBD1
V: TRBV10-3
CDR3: CAISEGTGANNEQFF
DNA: TGTGCCATCAGTGAAGGGACAGGGGCGAACAATGAGCAGTTCTTC

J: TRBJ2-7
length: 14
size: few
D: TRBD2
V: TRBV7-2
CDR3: CASSSSWTSSEQYF
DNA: TGTGCCAGCAGCTCCAGCTGGACTAGCTCCGAGCAGTACTTC

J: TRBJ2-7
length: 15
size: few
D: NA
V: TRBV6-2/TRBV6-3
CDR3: CASSYPLGRSYEQYF
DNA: TGTGCCAGCAGTTACCCTTTGGGCCGCTCCTACGAGCAGTACTTC

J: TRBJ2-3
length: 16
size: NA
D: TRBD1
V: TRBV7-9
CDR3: CASSFPGQGKTDTQYF
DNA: TGTGCCAGCAGCTTCCCGGGACAGGGGAAAACAGATACGCAGTATTTT

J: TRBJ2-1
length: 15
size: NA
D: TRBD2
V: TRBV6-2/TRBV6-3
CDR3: CASSRPGSGINEQFF
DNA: TGTGCCAGCAGTCGACCGGGAAGCGGGATCAATGAGCAGTTCTTC

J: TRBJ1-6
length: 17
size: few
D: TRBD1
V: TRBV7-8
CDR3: CASSPGGGTGVNSPLHF
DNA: TGTGCCAGCAGCCCGGGGGGCGGGACAGGGGTCAATTCACCCCTCCACTTT

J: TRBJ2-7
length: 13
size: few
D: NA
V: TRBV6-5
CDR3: CASSYRTLSEQYF
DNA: TGTGCCAGCAGTTACCGGACACTGAGCGAGCAGTACTTC

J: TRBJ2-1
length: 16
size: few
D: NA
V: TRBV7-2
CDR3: CASSTQGTRNHNEQFF
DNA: TGTGCCAGCAGCACTCAGGGGACACGCAATCACAATGAGCAGTTCTTC

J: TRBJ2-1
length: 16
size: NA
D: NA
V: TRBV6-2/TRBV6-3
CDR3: CASSYDGGRSYNEQFF
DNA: TGTGCCAGCAGTTACGACGGGGGCAGATCTTACAATGAGCAGTTCTTC

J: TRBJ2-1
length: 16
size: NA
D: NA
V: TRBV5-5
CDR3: CASSPWAGAVPLGQFF
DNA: TGTGCCAGCAGCCCATGGGCGGGGGCCGTACCCCTTGGGCAGTTCTTC

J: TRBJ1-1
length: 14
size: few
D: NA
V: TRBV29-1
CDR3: CSVEEGRVGTEAFF
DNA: TGCAGCGTTGAAGAGGGGAGGGTTGGCACTGAAGCTTTCTTT

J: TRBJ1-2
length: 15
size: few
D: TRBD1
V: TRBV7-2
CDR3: CASSLADRPNYGYTF
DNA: TGTGCCAGCAGCTTAGCGGACAGGCCAAACTATGGCTACACCTTC

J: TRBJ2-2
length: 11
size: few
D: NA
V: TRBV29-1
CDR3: CSATSTGELFF
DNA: TGCAGCGCTACTTCCACCGGGGAGCTGTTTTTT

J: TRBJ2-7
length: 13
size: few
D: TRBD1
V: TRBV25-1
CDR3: CASSDGTAYEQYF
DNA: TGTGCCAGCAGTGACGGGACAGCCTACGAGCAGTACTTC

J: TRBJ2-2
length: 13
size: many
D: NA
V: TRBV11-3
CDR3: CASSSFTGGELFF
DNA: TGTGCCAGCAGCTCCTTTACAGGGGGGGAGCTGTTTTTT

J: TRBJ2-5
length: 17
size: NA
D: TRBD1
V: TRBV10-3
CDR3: CAISESGTGVGGETQYF
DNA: TGTGCCATCAGTGAGTCCGGGACAGGGGTTGGAGGAGAGACCCAGTACTTC

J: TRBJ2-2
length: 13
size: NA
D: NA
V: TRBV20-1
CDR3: CSAREANTGELFF
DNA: TGCAGTGCTAGAGAGGCTAACACCGGGGAGCTGTTTTTT

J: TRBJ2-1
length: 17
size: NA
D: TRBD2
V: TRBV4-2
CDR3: CASSQYAGLAGNNEQFF
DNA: TGTGCCAGCAGCCAATACGCCGGACTAGCGGGGAACAATGAGCAGTTCTTC

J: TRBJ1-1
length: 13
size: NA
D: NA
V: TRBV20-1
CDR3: CSARVAGDTEAFF
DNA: TGCAGTGCTAGAGTGGCAGGGGACACTGAAGCTTTCTTT

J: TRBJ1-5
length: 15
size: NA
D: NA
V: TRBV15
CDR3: CATSRDIVGNQPQHF
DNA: TGTGCCACCAGCAGAGATATCGTCGGCAATCAGCCCCAGCATTTT

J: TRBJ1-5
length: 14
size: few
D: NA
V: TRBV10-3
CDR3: CAISEQGFNQPQHF
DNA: TGTGCCATCAGTGAGCAGGGTTTCAATCAGCCCCAGCATTTT

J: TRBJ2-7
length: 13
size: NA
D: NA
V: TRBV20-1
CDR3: CSAIDGSPYEQYF
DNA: TGCAGTGCTATTGACGGGAGCCCCTACGAGCAGTACTTC

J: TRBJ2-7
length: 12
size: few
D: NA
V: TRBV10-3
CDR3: CAISDGILEQYF
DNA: TGTGCCATCAGTGACGGGATTTTGGAGCAGTACTTC

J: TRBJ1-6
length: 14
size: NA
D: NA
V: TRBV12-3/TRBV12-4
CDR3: CASRPRGGNSPLHF
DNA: TGTGCCAGCAGGCCTAGGGGCGGTAATTCACCCCTCCACTTT

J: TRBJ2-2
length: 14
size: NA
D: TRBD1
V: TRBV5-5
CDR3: CASSDGQGTGELFF
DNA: TGTGCCAGCAGCGACGGACAGGGTACCGGGGAGCTGTTTTTT

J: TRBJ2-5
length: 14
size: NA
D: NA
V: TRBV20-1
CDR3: CSARGDIGLETQYF
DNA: TGCAGTGCTAGAGGGGACATTGGTCTAGAGACCCAGTACTTC

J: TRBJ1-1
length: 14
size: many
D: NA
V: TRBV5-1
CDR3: CASSLRSLNTEAFF
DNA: TGCGCCAGCAGCTTGCGCAGCCTGAACACTGAAGCTTTCTTT

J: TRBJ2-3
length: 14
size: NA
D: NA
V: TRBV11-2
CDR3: CASSLQGFADTQYF
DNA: TGTGCCAGCAGCTTACAGGGATTCGCAGATACGCAGTATTTT

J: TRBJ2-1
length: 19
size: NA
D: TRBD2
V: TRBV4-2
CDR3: CASSQDSGLAGASYNEQFF
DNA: TGTGCCAGCAGCCAAGATTCGGGACTAGCGGGAGCATCATACAATGAGCAGTTCTTC

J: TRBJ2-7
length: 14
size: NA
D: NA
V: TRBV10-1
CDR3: CASSESTGMDEQYF
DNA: TGCGCCAGCAGTGAGTCTACAGGGATGGACGAGCAGTACTTC

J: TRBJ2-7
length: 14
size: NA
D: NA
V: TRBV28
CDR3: CASERGLGSYEQYF
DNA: TGTGCCAGCGAGAGAGGGTTGGGCTCCTACGAGCAGTACTTC